The source of this T cell receptor (beta chain) is a study of T cell responses to AZD1222 COVID-19 vaccine. Study outcomes and limitations: A mostly white British donor set with more females was recruited, and clonal diversity was possibly underestimated. Epitopes outside B.1.351 and B.1.1.7 mutated regions reportedly drew nearly half of spike TCRs. Spike-specific TCR breadth rose after two AZD1222 doses, and depth rose as well.

The CDR3 extends over 15 amino acids. Deletions cut 8 bases from V and 0 bases from J, with 14 bases between. Germline loops: CDR1 MNHEY, CDR2 SVGAGI. A note on this clone: Its target is not known.

The repertoire was sequenced with immunoSEQ multiplex PCR; TCRdb's copy has only in-frame clones and lacks some. The table records some 150,000 clones, around 86% of them present only once. The sample in question was peripheral blood, obtained on day 0 of MenACWY control vaccination. This chain joins TRBV6-5 and TRBJ2-1; D gene uncertain. The receptor's source is an adult in good health. DNA for the CDR3: TGTGCCAGCGGCTCTGCGACGAGCTCCTACAATGAGCAGTTCTTC. Protein: CASGSATSSYNEQFF.